This passage covers 11 T cell receptor beta chains from one sample sequenced in a study of blood T cell repertoires in COVID-19. Assay used: immunoSEQ multiplex PCR; TCRdb lists only in-frame clones, some missing. The table shows around 400,000 clones, with more than 70% occurring only once. The sequenced sample consisted of peripheral blood. The receptors derive from a man in his forties or fifties with acute or convalescent COVID-19.

The gene calls are TRBV24-1 and TRBJ1-5; tentative D call: TRBD1 (5 bases). Germline V gene lookup returns CDR1 KGHDR and CDR2 SFDVKD. The CDR3 length is 14 residues. Trimming shortened V by 3 bases and J by 4 bases, and 9 bases separated the two germline ends. The CDR3 DNA reads TGTGCCACCAGTGATCAACAGGTTAATCAGCCCCAGCATTTT. Translation: CATSDQQVNQPQHF.

This clone was seen only once. The V call is TRBV28, the J call TRBJ1-2, with D tentatively TRBD1 (5 bases). Trimming took 2 bases from V and 5 from J, leaving 15 bases between them. The CDR3 covers 15 residues. Germline V gives CDR1 MDHEN, CDR2 SYDVKM. The DNA for the CDR3 is TGTGCCAGCAGTTTACCGCCACGGGGGGTATATGGCTACACCTTC. It specifies CASSLPPRGVYGYTF.

For the CDR3, the DNA is TGCGCCAGCAGCCGGGAGGGGTACGAAAAACTGTTTTTT. Protein sequence: CASSREGYEKLFF. This chain connects TRBV5-1 to TRBJ1-4; tentatively, D is TRBD1 (5 bases). From germline, CDR1 is SGHRS and CDR2 YFSETQ. V lost 4 bases and J 8 bases, leaving 12 bases between the germline ends. The CDR3 has 13 residues. Using reference TRBV5-1 and TRBJ1-4 for the parts outside the CDR3, the full variable domain is KAGVTQTPRYLIKTRGQQVTLSCSPISGHRSVSWYQQTPGQGLQFLFEYFSETQRNKGNFPGRFSGRQFSNSRSEMNVSTLELGDSALYLCASSREGYEKLFFGSGTQLSVL.

The chain couples TRBV15 to TRBJ2-7, with 7 nucleotides matching TRBD1. This CDR3 is 12 amino acids long. Germline V lookup: CDR1 LNHNV, CDR2 YYDKDF (reference sequence). V shed 3 bases, J shed 5 bases, and the junction held 1 base outside the gene matches. CDR3 loop: CATSRTGNEQYF. The CDR3, as DNA: TGTGCCACCAGCAGGACAGGGAACGAGCAGTACTTC. Full variable domain (rest looked up from reference TRBV15 and TRBJ2-7): DAMVIQNPRYQVTQFGKPVTLSCSQTLNHNVMYWYQQKSSQAPKLLFHYYDKDFNNEADTPDNFQSRRPNTSFCFLDIRSPGLGDTAMYLCATSRTGNEQYFGPGTRLTVT.

The rearrangement links TRBV30 to TRBJ1-2; 9 bases line up with TRBD1. The CDR3 is 16 amino acids. Germline loops: CDR1 GTSNPN, CDR2 SVGIG (reference sequence). After removal of 7 bases from V and 7 bases from J, the junction contained 19 bases not matched to a gene. The DNA of the CDR3 is TGTGCCTACTACGGGACAGGGCAGCGAGGGTGGGGTGGCTACACCTTC. Its protein product is CAYYGTGQRGWGGYTF.

The genes are TRBV2 and TRBJ1-1; weak D call: TRBD1 (6 bases). CDR1 and CDR2 (germline): SNHLY, FYNNEI. Deletions cut 7 bases from V and 5 bases from J, with 14 bases between. The CDR3 consists of 13 residues. CDR3 sequence reads: CASNRRGGTEAFF. The CDR3 region has the DNA TGTGCCAGCAACAGGAGGGGGGGAACTGAAGCTTTCTTT. The variable domain in full, with the rest retrieved from reference TRBV2 and TRBJ1-1, is EPEVTQTPSHQVTQMGQEVILRCVPISNHLYFYWYRQILGQKVEFLVSFYNNEISEKSEIFDDQFSVERPDGSNFTLKIRSTKLEDSAMYFCASNRRGGTEAFFGQGTRLTVV.

The chain carries TRBV5-1 and TRBJ1-2; D perhaps matches TRBD1 (6 bases). Trimming took off 5 bases at V and 7 bases at J, with 12 bases between the two ends. CDR3 size: 12 residues. Looked up from germline, CDR1 is SGHRS and CDR2 is YFSETQ. CDR3 protein: CASRPGTSGYTF. CDR3 DNA: TGCGCCAGCAGGCCCGGGACAAGTGGCTACACCTTC.

This clone was found a few times. V gene TRBV28 combines with J gene TRBJ1-4; TRBD1 matches at 9 bases. V lost 5 bases to trimming and J lost 7 bases; unmatched junction nucleotides: 8. Germline V gene data show CDR1 as MDHEN and CDR2 as SYDVKM. The CDR3 covers 15 residues. The CDR3 region is CASSVPGTGPEKLFF. CDR3 nucleotides: TGTGCCAGCAGTGTCCCCGGGACAGGGCCTGAAAAACTGTTTTTT.

This sequence joins TRBV5-1 and TRBJ1-1; D not certain. V was pared by 0 bases and J by 0 bases, with 9 bases between. Germline V lookup: CDR1 SGHRS, CDR2 YFSETQ. CDR3 length: 15 amino acids. DNA for the CDR3: TGCGCCAGCAGCTTGGCCTGGCATATGAACACTGAAGCTTTCTTT. As protein: CASSLAWHMNTEAFF.

The genes are TRBV6-6 and TRBJ2-7; D perhaps matches TRBD2 (7 bases). Looked up from germline, CDR1 is MNHNY and CDR2 is SVGAGI (reference sequence). This CDR3 contains 16 residues. The germline V and J ends were trimmed by 6 bases and 0 bases, with 18 bases remaining between them. CDR3 in DNA: TGTGCCAGCAGCAGGGTGGGGGGGGCCAACTCCTACGAGCAGTACTTC. It codes for CASSRVGGANSYEQYF.

This rearrangement joins TRBV12-5 to TRBJ2-2; 8 bases fit TRBD2. This CDR3 region has 17 residues. Germline V CDR1 and CDR2: LGHNT, FRNRAP. V dropped 8 bases and J dropped 0; count of bases not matched to a gene: 11. The DNA for the CDR3 is TGTGCTAGTTGCGGGTTAGCGGGAATCCCGAACACCGGGGAGCTGTTTTTT. Translating it yields CASCGLAGIPNTGELFF. Full variable domain (outside the CDR3, taken from reference TRBV12-5 and TRBJ2-2): DARVTQTPRHKVTEMGQEVTMRCQPILGHNTVFWYRQTMMQGLELLAYFRNRAPLDDSGMPKDRFSAEMPDATLATLKIQPSEPRDSAVYFCASCGLAGIPNTGELFFGEGSRLTVL.